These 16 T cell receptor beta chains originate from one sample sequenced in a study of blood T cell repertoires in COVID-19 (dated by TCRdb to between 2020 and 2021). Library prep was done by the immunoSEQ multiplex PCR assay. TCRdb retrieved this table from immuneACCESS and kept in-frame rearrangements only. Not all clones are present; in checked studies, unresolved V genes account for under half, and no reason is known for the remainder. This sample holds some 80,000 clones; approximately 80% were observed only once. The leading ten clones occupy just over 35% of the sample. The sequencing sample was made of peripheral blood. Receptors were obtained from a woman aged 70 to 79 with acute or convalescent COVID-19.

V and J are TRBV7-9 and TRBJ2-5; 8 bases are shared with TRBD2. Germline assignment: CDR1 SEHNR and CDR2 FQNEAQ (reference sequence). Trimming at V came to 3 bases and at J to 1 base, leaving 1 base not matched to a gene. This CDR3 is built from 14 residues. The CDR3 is CASSFGLAQETQYF. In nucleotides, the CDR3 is TGTGCCAGCAGCTTTGGACTAGCCCAAGAGACCCAGTACTTC.

The CDR3 sequence is CASSLGGFTDTQYF. CDR3 DNA: TGTGCCAGCAGCTTAGGAGGTTTCACAGATACGCAGTATTTT. This chain connects TRBV7-2 to TRBJ2-3; D ambiguous. Looked up from germline, CDR1 is SGHTA and CDR2 is FQGNSA. Between the trimmed V and J ends, which lost 1 base and 2 bases, there was a span of 7 bases. The CDR3 has 14 amino acids.

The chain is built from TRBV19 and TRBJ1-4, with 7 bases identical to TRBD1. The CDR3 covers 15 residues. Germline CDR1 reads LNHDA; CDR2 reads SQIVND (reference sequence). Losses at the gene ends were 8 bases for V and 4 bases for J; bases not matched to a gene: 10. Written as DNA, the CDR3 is TGTGCCAGTGGGACAGCCAATTTACTTAATGAAAAACTGTTTTTT. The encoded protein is CASGTANLLNEKLFF.

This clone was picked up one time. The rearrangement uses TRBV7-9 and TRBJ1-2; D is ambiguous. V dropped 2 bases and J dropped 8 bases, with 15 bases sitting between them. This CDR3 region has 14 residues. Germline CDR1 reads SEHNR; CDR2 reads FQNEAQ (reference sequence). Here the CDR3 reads CASSLTTVPGGYTF. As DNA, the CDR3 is TGTGCCAGCAGCTTAACGACGGTACCGGGAGGCTACACCTTC.

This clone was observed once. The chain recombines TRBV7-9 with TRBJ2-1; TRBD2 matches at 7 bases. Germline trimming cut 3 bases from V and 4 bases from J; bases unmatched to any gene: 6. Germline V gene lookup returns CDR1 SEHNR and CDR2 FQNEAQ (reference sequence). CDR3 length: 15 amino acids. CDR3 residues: CASSLSAGLYNEQFF. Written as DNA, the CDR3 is TGTGCCAGCAGCTTGTCAGCGGGGCTGTACAATGAGCAGTTCTTC.

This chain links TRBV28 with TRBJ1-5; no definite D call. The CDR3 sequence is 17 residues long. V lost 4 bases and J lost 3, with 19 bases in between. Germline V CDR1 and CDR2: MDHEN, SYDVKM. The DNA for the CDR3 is TGTGCCAGCAGTTCTTTAAGTCGAGGGATCCTCAATCAGCCCCAGCATTTT. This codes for CASSSLSRGILNQPQHF.

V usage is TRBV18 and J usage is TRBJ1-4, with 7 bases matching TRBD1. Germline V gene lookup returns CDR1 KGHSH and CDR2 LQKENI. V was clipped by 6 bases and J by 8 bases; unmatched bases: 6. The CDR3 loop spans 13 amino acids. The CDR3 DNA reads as TGTGCCAGCTCGACGGGACAGCGGGAAAAACTGTTTTTT. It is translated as CASSTGQREKLFF.

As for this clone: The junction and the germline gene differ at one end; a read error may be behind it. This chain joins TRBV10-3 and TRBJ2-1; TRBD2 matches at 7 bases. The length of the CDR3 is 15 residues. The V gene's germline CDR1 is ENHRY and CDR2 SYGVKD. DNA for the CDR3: TGTGCCATCAGTCAGTCGTGGGAGGGCTACAATGAGCAGTTCTTC. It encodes CAISQSWEGYNEQFF.

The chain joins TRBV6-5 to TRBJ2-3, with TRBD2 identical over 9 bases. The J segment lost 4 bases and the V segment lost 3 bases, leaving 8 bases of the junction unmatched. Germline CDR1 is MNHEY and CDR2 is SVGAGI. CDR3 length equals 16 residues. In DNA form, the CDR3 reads TGTGCCAGCAGTTATCAGCGGGAGGTTGCGGCAGATACGCAGTATTTT. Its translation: CASSYQREVAADTQYF.

The CDR3 nucleotides read TGTGCCAGCAGCTATGCTGGGACAGGGAGAGGCTACACCTTC. It specifies CASSYAGTGRGYTF. The rearrangement uses TRBV7-8 and TRBJ1-2, with 9 bases fitting TRBD1. The CDR3 sequence is 14 residues long. The ends lost 4 bases at V and 8 bases at J; junction bases unmatched: 8. Per germline, CDR1 SGHVS and CDR2 FQNEAQ.

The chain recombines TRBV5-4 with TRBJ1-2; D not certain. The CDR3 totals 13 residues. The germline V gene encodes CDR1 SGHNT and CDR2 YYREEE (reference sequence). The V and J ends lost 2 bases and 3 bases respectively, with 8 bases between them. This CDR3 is CASSLRSDYGYTF. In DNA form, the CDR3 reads TGTGCCAGCAGCTTAAGGAGCGACTATGGCTACACCTTC.

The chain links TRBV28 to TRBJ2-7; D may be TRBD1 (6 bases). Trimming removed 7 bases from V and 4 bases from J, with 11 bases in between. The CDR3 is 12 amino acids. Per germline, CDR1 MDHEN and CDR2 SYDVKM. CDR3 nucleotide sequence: TGTGCCAGCACCCTCCAGGGGTACGAGCAGTACTTC. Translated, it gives CASTLQGYEQYF.

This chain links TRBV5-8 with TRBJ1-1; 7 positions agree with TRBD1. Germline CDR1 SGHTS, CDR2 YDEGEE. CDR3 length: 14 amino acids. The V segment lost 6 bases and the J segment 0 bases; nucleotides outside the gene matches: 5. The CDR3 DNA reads TGTGCCAGCAACCCGACAGGGATGAACACTGAAGCTTTCTTT. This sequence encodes CASNPTGMNTEAFF.

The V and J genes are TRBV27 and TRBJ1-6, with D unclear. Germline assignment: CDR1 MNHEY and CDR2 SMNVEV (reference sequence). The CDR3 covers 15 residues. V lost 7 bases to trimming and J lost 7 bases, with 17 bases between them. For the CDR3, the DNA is TGTGCCAGCACTTTGGCGGGAAGAGGGAATTCACCCCTCCACTTT. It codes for CASTLAGRGNSPLHF.

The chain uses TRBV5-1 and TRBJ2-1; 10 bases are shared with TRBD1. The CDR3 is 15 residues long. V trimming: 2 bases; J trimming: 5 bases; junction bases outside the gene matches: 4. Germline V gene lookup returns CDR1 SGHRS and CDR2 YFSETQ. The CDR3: CASSFGTGVHNEQFF. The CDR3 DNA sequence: TGCGCCAGCAGCTTCGGGACAGGGGTCCACAATGAGCAGTTCTTC.

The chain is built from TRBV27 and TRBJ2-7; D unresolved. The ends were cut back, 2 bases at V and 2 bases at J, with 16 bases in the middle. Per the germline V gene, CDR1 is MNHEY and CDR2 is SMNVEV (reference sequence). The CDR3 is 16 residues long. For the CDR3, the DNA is TGTGCCAGCAGTTTAAAGTTGGGCACCAGCCCCTACGAGCAGTACTTC. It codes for CASSLKLGTSPYEQYF.